These T cell receptor beta chains were read from a single sample in a study of blood T cell repertoires in COVID-19. Sequencing used immunoSEQ multiplex PCR; TCRdb keeps in-frame clones, though not all of them. The sample has about 300,000 clones, 85% seen once. Sequencing was carried out using PBMCs or T cells enriched from blood (not recorded which). These receptors were taken from a woman aged 45-65 years who had recovered from COVID-19. The CDR3 runs from the conserved cysteine through the conserved F or W. A D gene is named only where the DNA matches it firmly. The size field is filled for only some rows; it gives once, few, many or a size class.

>TRBD2|TRBV7-3|.|TRBJ2-1|17
TGTGCCAGCAGCTTAAGCCATTTGGCGGGGGGAAACAATGAGCAGTTCTTC
CASSLSHLAGGNNEQFF
>TRBD2|TRBV5-5|.|TRBJ2-5|14
TGTGCCAGCAGCTTGGGCGGCGGGGGAGAGACCCAGTACTTC
CASSLGGGGETQYF
>TRBD1|TRBV5-1|few|TRBJ1-6|15
TGCGCCAGCAGCTCGACTACAGGGGTAGGATCACCCCTCCACTTT
CASSSTTGVGSPLHF
>TRBD1|TRBV11-2|.|TRBJ1-6|19
TGTGCCAGCAGCTTAGATCGTTACAGGGGGTCCGCCTATAATTCACCCCTCCACTTT
CASSLDRYRGSAYNSPLHF
>.|TRBV7-2|.|TRBJ1-2|16
TGTGCCAGCAGCTCGCCGACAGAGACCTCTAACTATGGCTACACCTTC
CASSSPTETSNYGYTF
>TRBD2|TRBV5-1|few|TRBJ2-1|17
TGCGCCAGCAGCTTGGCCCCGGCTAGCGGGAGAGAGAATGAGCAGTTCTTC
CASSLAPASGRENEQFF
>.|TRBV5-6|once|TRBJ1-2|13
TGTGCCAGCAGCTTGGTACAGAACTATGGCTACACCTTC
CASSLVQNYGYTF
>.|TRBV6-5|.|TRBJ1-1|13
TGTGCCAGCACAGGGGATATGAACACTGAAGCTTTCTTT
CASTGDMNTEAFF
>TRBD2|TRBV9|.|TRBJ2-7|17
TGTGCCAGCAGCCTAGGACCGGCACGGGGGGGCCATTACGAGCAGTACTTC
CASSLGPARGGHYEQYF
>.|TRBV7-8|once|TRBJ2-5|13
TGTGCCAGCAGTGGACCGGGACTGGAGACCCAGTACTTC
CASSGPGLETQYF
>TRBD1|TRBV30|few|TRBJ1-4|15
TGTGCCTGGAGTGTACTATTGGGACAGGCTGAAAAACTGTTTTTT
CAWSVLLGQAEKLFF
>.|TRBV6-5|.|TRBJ2-5|13
TGTGCCAGCAGTTGGACAATTAAAGAGACCCAGTACTTC
CASSWTIKETQYF
>TRBD1|TRBV3-1/TRBV3-2|once|TRBJ1-2|17
TGTGCCAGCAGATATGGGACAGGGAGGAAAGGGGACTATGGCTACACCTTC
CASRYGTGRKGDYGYTF
>.|TRBV19|.|TRBJ1-5|16
TGTGCCAGTAGTCCGCAAACGTGGACAGAAAATCAGCCCCAGCATTTT
CASSPQTWTENQPQHF
>.|TRBV30|.|TRBJ1-6|15
TGTGCCTGGAGTGTACCGGGCACGGGAAATTCACCCCTCCACTTT
CAWSVPGTGNSPLHF
>.|TRBV5-1|.|TRBJ1-6|14
TGCGCCAGCAGCGATTGGTTGGCTAATTCACCCCTCCACTTT
CASSDWLANSPLHF
>.|TRBV7-2|.|TRBJ2-5|15
TGTGCCAGCAGCTCCTTCTTCGGGGTCGGGGAGACCCAGTACTTC
CASSSFFGVGETQYF
>TRBD2|TRBV11-2|.|TRBJ2-1|17
TGTGCCAGCAGCTTTTTTGATCCGAGCGGGAGCTACAATGAGCAGTTCTTC
CASSFFDPSGSYNEQFF
>.|TRBV18|.|TRBJ1-5|15
TGTGCCAGCTCACTTGCGGGATCTAGCAATCAGCCCCAGCATTTT
CASSLAGSSNQPQHF
>.|TRBV7-9|.|TRBJ1-5|13
TGTGCCAGCAGCTTTAGTAATGATCAGCCCCAGCATTTT
CASSFSNDQPQHF
>.|TRBV4-2|.|TRBJ1-6|14
TGTGCCAGCAGCTCCAGACAGCTTAATTCACCCCTCCACTTT
CASSSRQLNSPLHF
>.|TRBV25-1|.|TRBJ2-3|14
TGTGCCAGCAGTGAATTGAGTCTCACAGATACGCAGTATTTT
CASSELSLTDTQYF
>.|TRBV28|.|TRBJ1-5|15
TGTGCCAGCAGTTTAGCGGGGGGAAGCAATCAGCCCCAGCATTTT
CASSLAGGSNQPQHF
>TRBD1|TRBV5-4|.|TRBJ1-1|15
TGTGCCAGTTGGACAGGGGCCACGCCGACCACTGAAGCTTTCTTT
CASWTGATPTTEAFF
>TRBD2|TRBV7-8|once|TRBJ2-2|16
TGTGCCAGCAGCTTCCAGGGACTAGCGGGAACCGGGGAGCTGTTTTTT
CASSFQGLAGTGELFF
>TRBD1|TRBV12-3/TRBV12-4|.|TRBJ2-7|13
TGTGCCAGCAGTTTTAGGGGGCGTTACGAGCAGTACTTC
CASSFRGRYEQYF
>TRBD1|TRBV28|.|TRBJ1-2|15
TGTGCCAGCAGTTTATCCGCGGGACAGGGGAGTGGCTACACCTTC
CASSLSAGQGSGYTF
>.|TRBV2|once|TRBJ1-6|13
TGTGCCACTAGACAGGCCGATAATTCACCCCTCCACTTT
CATRQADNSPLHF
>TRBD2|TRBV6-5|.|TRBJ2-5|15
TGTGCCAGCAGTTCGTTTAGCGGGGGGATGGAGACCCAGTACTTC
CASSSFSGGMETQYF
>.|TRBV30|.|TRBJ1-3|15
TGTGCCTGGGGGAGAAACAGGGCGGCCGGAAACACCATATATTTT
CAWGRNRAAGNTIYF
>.|TRBV24-1|.|TRBJ2-3|13
TGTGCCACCAGTGACCCAATCACAGATACGCAGTATTTT
CATSDPITDTQYF
>.|TRBV11-2|few|TRBJ1-2|15
TGTGCCAGCAGCTCCATGGTCGGGACAAAACGGGGCTACACCTTC
CASSSMVGTKRGYTF
>.|TRBV10-2|once|TRBJ2-7|14
TGCGCCAGCAGTGAGGCAGGGGCTTTCTACGAGCAGTACTTC
CASSEAGAFYEQYF
>.|TRBV2|.|TRBJ1-3|14
TGTGCCAGCAGTGACCCGCTAACTGGAAACACCATATATTTT
CASSDPLTGNTIYF
>TRBD2|TRBV27|.|TRBJ2-1|15
TGTGCCAGCAGTTTGACTAGCGGGATTGGGAATGAGCAGTTCTTC
CASSLTSGIGNEQFF
>.|TRBV7-6|.|TRBJ2-5|13
TGTGCCAGCAGCTTACCAGAACAAGAGACCCAGTACTTC
CASSLPEQETQYF
>.|TRBV28|once|TRBJ2-7|13
TGTGCCAGCAGTCCCTGGAGCGGGCACGAGCAGTACTTC
CASSPWSGHEQYF
>TRBD2|TRBV7-8|.|TRBJ2-3|16
TGTGCCAGCAGCTTAGTTGCCGGGGGGATCACAGATACGCAGTATTTT
CASSLVAGGITDTQYF
>.|TRBV11-2|.|TRBJ1-1|18
TGTGCCAGCAGCTTATTCGTGATCCGGCGGGGTATGAACACTGAAGCTTTCTTT
CASSLFVIRRGMNTEAFF
>.|TRBV18|.|TRBJ2-7|14
TGTGCCTCCGTCGGACAGACCTCTCACTACGAGCAGTACTTC
CASVGQTSHYEQYF
>.|TRBV27|.|TRBJ2-1|14
TGTGCCAGCAGTTTCTTGACAAGTTACAATGAGCAGTTCTTC
CASSFLTSYNEQFF
>.|TRBV19|.|TRBJ1-4|12
TGTGCCAGTACCCGAGCTGATGAAAAACTGTTTTTT
CASTRADEKLFF